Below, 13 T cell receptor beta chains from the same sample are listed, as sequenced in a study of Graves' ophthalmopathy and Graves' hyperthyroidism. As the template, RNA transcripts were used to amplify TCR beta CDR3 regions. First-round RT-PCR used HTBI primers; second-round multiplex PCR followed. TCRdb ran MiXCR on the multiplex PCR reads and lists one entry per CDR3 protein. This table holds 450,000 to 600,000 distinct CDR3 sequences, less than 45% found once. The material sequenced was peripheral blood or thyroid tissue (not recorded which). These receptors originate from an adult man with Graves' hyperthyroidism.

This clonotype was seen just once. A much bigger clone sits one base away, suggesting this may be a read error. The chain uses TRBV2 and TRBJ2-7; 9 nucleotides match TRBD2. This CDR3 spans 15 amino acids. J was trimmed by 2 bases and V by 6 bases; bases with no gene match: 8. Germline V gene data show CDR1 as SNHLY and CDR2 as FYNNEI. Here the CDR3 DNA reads TGTGCCAGCAGCCACGGACTAGCGAGAACCTACGAGCAGTACTTC. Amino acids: CASSHGLARTYEQYF. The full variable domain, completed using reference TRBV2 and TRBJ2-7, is EPEVTQTPSHQVTQMGQEVILRCVPISNHLYFYWYRQILGQKVEFLVSFYNNEISEKSEIFDDQFSVERPDGSNFTLKIRSTKLEDSAMYFCASSHGLARTYEQYFGPGTRLTVT.

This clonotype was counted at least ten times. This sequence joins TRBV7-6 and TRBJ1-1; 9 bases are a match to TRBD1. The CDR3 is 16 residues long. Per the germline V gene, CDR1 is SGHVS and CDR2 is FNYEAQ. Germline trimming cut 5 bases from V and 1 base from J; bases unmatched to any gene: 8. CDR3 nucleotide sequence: TGTGCCAGCAGCCCGGGGACAGGGCTAGGGAACACTGAAGCTTTCTTT. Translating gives CASSPGTGLGNTEAFF.

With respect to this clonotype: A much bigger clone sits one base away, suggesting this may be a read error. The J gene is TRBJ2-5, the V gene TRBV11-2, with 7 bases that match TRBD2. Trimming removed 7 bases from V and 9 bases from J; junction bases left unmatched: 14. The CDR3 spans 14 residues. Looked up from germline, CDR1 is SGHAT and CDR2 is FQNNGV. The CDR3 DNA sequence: TGTGCCAGCACCAATCTAAGACAACGGGAGGCCCAGTACTTC. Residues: CASTNLRQREAQYF.

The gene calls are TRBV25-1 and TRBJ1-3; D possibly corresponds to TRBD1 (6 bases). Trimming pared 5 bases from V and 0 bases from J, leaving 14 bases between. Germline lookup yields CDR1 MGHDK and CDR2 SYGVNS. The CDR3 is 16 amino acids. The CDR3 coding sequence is TGTGCCAGCAGTTATTTACAGGGATTCTCTGGAAACACCATATATTTT. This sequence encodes CASSYLQGFSGNTIYF.

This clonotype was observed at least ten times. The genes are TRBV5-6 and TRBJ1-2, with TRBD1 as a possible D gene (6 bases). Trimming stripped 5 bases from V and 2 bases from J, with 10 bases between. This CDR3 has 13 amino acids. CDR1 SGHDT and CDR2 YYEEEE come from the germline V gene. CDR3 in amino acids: CASRSGTNYGYTF. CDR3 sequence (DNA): TGTGCCAGCAGATCCGGGACAAACTATGGCTACACCTTC.

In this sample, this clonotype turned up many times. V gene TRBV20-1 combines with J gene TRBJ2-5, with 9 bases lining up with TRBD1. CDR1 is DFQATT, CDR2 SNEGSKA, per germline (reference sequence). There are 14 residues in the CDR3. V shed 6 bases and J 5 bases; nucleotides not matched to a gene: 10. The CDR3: CSASDRGIGETQYF. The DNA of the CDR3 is TGCAGTGCCTCGGACAGGGGAATTGGTGAGACCCAGTACTTC.

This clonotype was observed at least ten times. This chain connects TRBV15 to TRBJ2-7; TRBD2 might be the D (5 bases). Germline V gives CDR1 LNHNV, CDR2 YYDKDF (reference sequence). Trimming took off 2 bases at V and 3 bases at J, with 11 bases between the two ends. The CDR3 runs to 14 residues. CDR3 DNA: TGTGCCACCAGCAGATACCCACTAGTCTACGAGCAGTACTTC. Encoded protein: CATSRYPLVYEQYF.

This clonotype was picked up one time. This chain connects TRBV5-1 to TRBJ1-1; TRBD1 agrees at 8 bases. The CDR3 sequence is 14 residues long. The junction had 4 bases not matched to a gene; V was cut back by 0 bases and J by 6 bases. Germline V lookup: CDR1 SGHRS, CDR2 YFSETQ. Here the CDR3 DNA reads TGCGCCAGCAGCTTGGACAGGGGGTTCGCTGAAGCTTTCTTT. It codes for CASSLDRGFAEAFF.

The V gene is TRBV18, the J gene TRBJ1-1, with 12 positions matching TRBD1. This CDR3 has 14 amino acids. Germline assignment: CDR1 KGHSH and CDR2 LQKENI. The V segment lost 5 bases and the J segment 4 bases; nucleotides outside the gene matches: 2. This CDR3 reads CASSGTGGTTEAFF. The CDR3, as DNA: TGTGCCAGCTCAGGGACAGGGGGCACCACTGAAGCTTTCTTT.

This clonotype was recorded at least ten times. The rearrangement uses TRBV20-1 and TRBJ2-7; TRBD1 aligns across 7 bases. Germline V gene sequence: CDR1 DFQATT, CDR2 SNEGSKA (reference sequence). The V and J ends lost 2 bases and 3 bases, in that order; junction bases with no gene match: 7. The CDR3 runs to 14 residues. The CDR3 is CSARLQGTRYEQYF. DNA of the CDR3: TGCAGTGCTAGACTACAGGGGACGCGCTACGAGCAGTACTTC.

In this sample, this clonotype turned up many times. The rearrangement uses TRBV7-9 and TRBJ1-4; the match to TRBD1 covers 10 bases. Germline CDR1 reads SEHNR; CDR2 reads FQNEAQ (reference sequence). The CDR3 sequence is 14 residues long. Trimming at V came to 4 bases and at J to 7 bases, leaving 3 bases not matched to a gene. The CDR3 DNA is TGTGCCAGCAGCTCGGGACAGGGGACTGAAAAACTGTTTTTT. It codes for CASSSGQGTEKLFF.

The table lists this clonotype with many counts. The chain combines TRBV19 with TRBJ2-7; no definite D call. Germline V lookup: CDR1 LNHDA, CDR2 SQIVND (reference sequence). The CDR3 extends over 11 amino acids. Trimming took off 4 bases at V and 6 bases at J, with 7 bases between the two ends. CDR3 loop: CASSSAFEQYF. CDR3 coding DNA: TGTGCCAGTAGTAGTGCTTTCGAGCAGTACTTC. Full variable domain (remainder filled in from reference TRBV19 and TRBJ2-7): DGGITQSPKYLFRKEGQNVTLSCEQNLNHDAMYWYRQDPGQGLRLIYYSQIVNDFQKGDIAEGYSVSREKKESFPLTVTSAQKNPTAFYLCASSSAFEQYFGPGTRLTVT.

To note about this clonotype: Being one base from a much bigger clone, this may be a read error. The CDR3 spells CATSGGGSSQPQHF. For the CDR3, the DNA is TGTGCCACCAGTGGAGGAGGTAGCAGTCAGCCCCAGCATTTT. V usage is TRBV24-1 and J usage is TRBJ1-5; D uncertain. Per the germline V gene, CDR1 is KGHDR and CDR2 is SFDVKD. CDR3 length: 14 amino acids.